Detailed here is one T cell receptor (beta chain). Which antigen it targets is not known. The input lacks base qualities; no much larger clone sits a single base away. The entry originates in a study of cytomegalovirus exposure and HLA in healthy donors (dated by TCRdb to 2016 to 2017). Regarding the study in general: According to an earlier analysis of a few hundred of the donors, 150 million to 200 million T cells yielded 90 million to 130 million unique TCR beta sequences and 276 Gb of sequence data. Donor age, sex, ethnicity and CMV serostatus were compiled together with the repertoire data. In addition to the first cohort of 500 to 850 subjects, a separate validation cohort of approximately 110 different subjects was used. The aim of the study was to test whether cataloging public T cell receptors could identify signatures of past pathogen exposure. An early release that covered roughly 600 HLA-typed donors contained about 300 gigabases of sequencing data and about 84 million unique TCR sequences. In a later analysis, previously published TCR beta repertoires from 666 donors were re-analyzed and high-resolution HLA genotyping was added so that TCR occurrence patterns could be studied. All discovery cohort repertoires had been generated on a single sequencing platform. The later analysis used no new phenotypic data to find candidate immune exposures, relying instead on TCR beta sequences and their occurrence across donors. On average, about 240,000 unique TCR beta nucleotide sequences were sequenced per donor among 350 to 400 genotyped donors of the cohort, with roughly 18% of those sequences being non-productive. To predict cytomegalovirus infection status, the study combined high-throughput TCR immunosequencing, statistical association of individual TCRs with disease status, and machine learning. The number of typed donors differed by locus: about 620-630 for A, B, C, DRB1 and DQB1; roughly 510 for DQA1; 606 for DPA1; and roughly 450 for DPB1. Genome-wide SNP genotypes for about 60% of the roughly 670 donors were used in a later genetic analysis, which treated that subset as a discovery cohort. To decide whether each TCR beta V gene segment behaved as functional or pseudogenic, an earlier analysis of 587 of the donors relied on high-throughput TCR beta sequencing. A handful of DR-DQ haplotypes were handled as single units for association and clustering because linkage in the cohort was strong. Of the roughly 400 genotyped donors, 81% were placed in the genetic ancestry cluster associated with self-reported Caucasian donors. HLA typing covered class I and class II loci at four-digit resolution. The study used immunosequencing to profile the T cell repertoires of 666 subjects and linked those repertoires to cytomegalovirus serostatus. What the study reported, not specific to this receptor: Because counts were too low, about 15 rarely observed V segments, including chromosome 9 orphons, were left out of the earlier analysis of about 500 of the donors. Only TCR beta chains were sequenced in this cohort, and the absence of alpha or paired-chain data limited detectable features. Most CMV-associated TCR beta chains appeared to be HLA-restricted in a later analysis, and the HLA associations seemed to be driven largely by CMV exposure. A further reported finding was that TCR beta sequences accurately predicted the HLA-A and HLA-B alleles for most subjects in the first cohort. Linkage disequilibrium might explain the correlated functional status among segregating V segments, but an unknown experimental factor could not be ruled out. Some IMGT-functional V segments, including TRBV6-2 and TRBV6-3, could not be distinguished by the 87-base-pair reads and were therefore excluded. The classifier was reported to diagnose cytomegalovirus status with high specificity and sensitivity in both the original cohort and the validation cohort. A later analysis associated 16,951 TCR beta sequences with specific HLA alleles at a false discovery rate of 0.05. Several of the top co-occurrence clusters appeared to be linked to parvovirus B19, influenza, CMV and Epstein-Barr virus, according to a later analysis. Three of the identified cytomegalovirus-associated TCR beta chains were confirmed in vitro to be specific for cytomegalovirus antigens. Presence/absence analyses assumed roughly uniform sequencing depth across donors, an assumption that may not hold. A later genetic analysis associated a missense DCLRE1C variant with V-gene and J-gene trimming of TCR beta chains, and an independent cohort replicated the association. The sequencing pipeline was judged likely to have produced a cluster of highly shared sequence variants as a technical artifact. It was suggested by the authors that the approach could potentially be generalized to other disease states and immunological phenotypes. A total of roughly 160 TCR beta chains were listed by the study as associated with cytomegalovirus. Immune exposure information for the cohort was limited to CMV serostatus. According to a later genetic analysis, donors in an Asian-associated ancestry cluster had fewer N-insertions in productive TCRs than the roughly 670-donor mean. Across donors, most TCR sequences were observed very rarely, whereas some public TCRs were present in many individuals. In an earlier analysis of around 600 of the donors, most TCR beta V segments were observed in productive rearrangements about 90% or about 30% of the time, broadly matching IMGT annotations. Compared with equally common non-associated chains, HLA-associated TCR beta chains in a later analysis were more clonally expanded and had lower generation probabilities. When HLA alleles, especially DR and DQ, strongly co-occurred, attributing TCR associations to individual alleles was difficult. Because HLA typing was missing for some donors at each locus, association tests included only the typed subset. A later analysis found that TCR association rates varied across HLA loci, with DRB1 alleles showing the most associated TCRs and HLA-C alleles the fewest.

Taken from cysteine to phenylalanine, the CDR3 has 11 residues. CDR3 DNA only is kept here, 33 bases in frame from base 1. V loses 3 bases of germline sequence and J loses 5 bases, and the interval between the two ends is 8 bases. CDR1 and CDR2 (DFQATT, SNEGSKA) derive from the germline V gene (reference sequence). Library method: the immunoSEQ multiplex PCR assay. A mixture of 60 forward primers for TCR Vbeta segments and 13 reverse primers for TCR Jbeta segments was used in the multiplex PCR. A multiplex PCR assay on genomic DNA amplified the CDR3 region of rearranged TCR beta genes. Amplified TCR beta libraries were sequenced as 87-base-pair reads on the Illumina HiSeq System. Per the original workflow: In a later analysis, tens of millions of unique TCR beta chains were counted across the roughly 700 repertoires, and some 10 million of these chains were shared by at least two donors. Raw reads were error-corrected and collapsed into unique sequences by a nearest-neighbor algorithm in which closely related sequences were merged to remove PCR and sequencing errors. Alignment of CDR3 sequences to IMGT reference sequences was used to assign V, D and J gene segments. For a sequence to be retained, a match of at least six nucleotides was required to both a V gene segment and a J gene segment. A rearrangement was called productive if the CDR3 had no stop codons and remained in frame with V and J, and every other rearrangement was called non-productive. Following IMGT convention, CDR3 was defined as the stretch from the second conserved V-encoded cysteine to the conserved J-encoded phenylalanine. The earlier analysis of 500 to 650 of the donors excluded any sequence lacking an unambiguous match to a single V gene segment. An earlier analysis of approximately 590 of the donors called V segments functional above 56.7% productive rearrangements and segregating when the between-donor standard deviation exceeded 5%. A statistical classification framework was developed to diagnose cytomegalovirus status using the catalog of TCR beta chain sequences. In a later analysis, V and J genes were assigned by comparing TCR nucleotide sequences against IMGT/GENE-DB human TR gene sequences. Using the TCRdist pipeline, a later analysis assigned CDR3 sequences along with most-parsimonious VDJ recombination scenarios. A later analysis defined each TCR beta chain by its CDR3 amino acid sequence plus V-gene family, and excluded reads lacking a unique V-gene family. In a later analysis, 450 to 600 highly shared, low-generation-probability nucleotide sequences were removed to address suspected cross-contamination and a sequencing artifact. In a later analysis, a clonal expansion index was calculated for each public chain from normalized within-repertoire ranks of inferred template counts. A later analysis computed generation probabilities with a VDJ recombination model fitted to out-of-frame rearrangements, and checked the results against IGoR. In a later analysis, TCR-TCR, TCR-HLA and TCR-CMV co-occurrence was scored with hypergeometric tests, and a repertoire-size bias correction was applied to TCR pairs. A later analysis estimated false discovery rates by permuting HLA or CMV assignments 20 times. A later analysis grouped co-occurring TCRs with DBSCAN, adding TCRdist sequence similarity when clustering within HLA-allele-positive subsets. Co-occurrence clustering excluded repertoires with fewer than 30,000 or more than 120,000 public chains, plus five with anomalous nucleotide sharing. Imported from immuneACCESS, the table was reduced by TCRdb to in-frame sequences with V and J called. These copies leave out some clones; in studies compared against another copy, an unresolved V gene accounts for under half, and the cause of the remainder is not known. The DNA gave D and trimming, while V, J and clone size come from that table. The sample profile shows around 140,000 clones; approximately 65% of them were found once. The leading ten clones occupy 6.5% of the sample.

The cohort comprised more than 550 healthy bone marrow donors. All cohort members were sampled while nominally healthy, although unrecorded immune exposures were likely present. The donor was CMV seronegative and belonged to the group of 352 seronegative cohort members. Every donor gave a peripheral blood sample, and the peripheral blood mononuclear cells from that sample were used for TCR beta sequencing. Genomic DNA extraction from the blood cell samples was performed with the Qiagen DNeasy Blood Extraction Kit. The sequenced sample consisted of PBMCs. This TCR derives from a woman aged 55 to 70 in good health and CMV-seronegative. The chain joins TRBV20-1 to TRBJ2-7; TRBD2 is a weak D gene call, 5 bases matching. Read as DNA, the sequence is TGCAGTGCTAGGTGGCGGGACGAGCAGTACTTC. Translated, it reads CSARWRDEQYF.